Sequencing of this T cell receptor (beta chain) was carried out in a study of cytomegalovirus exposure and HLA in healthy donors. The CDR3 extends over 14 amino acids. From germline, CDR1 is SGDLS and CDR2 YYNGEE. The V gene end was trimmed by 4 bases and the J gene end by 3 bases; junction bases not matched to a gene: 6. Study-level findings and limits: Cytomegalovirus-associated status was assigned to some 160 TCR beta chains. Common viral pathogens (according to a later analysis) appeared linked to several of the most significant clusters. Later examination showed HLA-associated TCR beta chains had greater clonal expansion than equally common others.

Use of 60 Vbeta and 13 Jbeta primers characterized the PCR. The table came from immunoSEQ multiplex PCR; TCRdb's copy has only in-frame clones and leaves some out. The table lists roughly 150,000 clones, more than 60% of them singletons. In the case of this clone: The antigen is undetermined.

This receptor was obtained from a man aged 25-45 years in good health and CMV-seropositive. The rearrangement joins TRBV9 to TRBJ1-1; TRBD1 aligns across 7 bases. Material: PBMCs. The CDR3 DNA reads TGTGCCAGCAGCAAGGAGGGGGCTGACACTGAAGCTTTCTTT. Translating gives CASSKEGADTEAFF.